This entry features one T cell receptor beta chain sequence. The data derive from a study of blood T cell repertoires in COVID-19. Study in general: Sample material is recorded as cDNA or gDNA derived from T cells, B-cell-depleted T cells, or PBMCs.

In the source study's methods: Amplification of reference gene primers was used by the study to estimate nucleated cell counts. Only in-frame clones appear in the TCRdb table, and some are missing; sequencing was by immunoSEQ multiplex PCR. That table furnishes V, J and clone size, whereas the DNA furnished D and trimming. The sample has about 72,000 clones; about nine tenths are singletons. Trimming cost V 2 bases and J 11 bases; bases outside gene matches: 8. The CDR3 loop spans 13 amino acids. Germline CDR1 SEHNR, CDR2 FQNEAQ (reference sequence). The chain employs TRBV7-9 and TRBJ1-1, with 7 bases fitting TRBD1. The sequencing sample was made of peripheral blood. This clonotype was sampled from a man between 65 and 85 years old with active or convalescent COVID-19. The CDR3 DNA is TGTGCCAGCAGCTTACCAGGACAGGCTGGGGCTTTCTTT. Protein: CASSLPGQAGAFF.